This paragraph covers one T cell receptor (beta chain) sequence. The data are from a study of shared T cell receptors in the human thymus. In germline, CDR1 is MDHEN, CDR2 SYDVKM. V shed 0 bases and J 0 bases; nucleotides not matched to a gene: 8. The CDR3 is made up of 18 amino acids. Data came from immunoSEQ multiplex PCR; TCRdb stores just in-frame clones and leaves some out. The sample holds a few hundred thousand clones, 95% seen once. This rearrangement joins TRBV28 to TRBJ2-3; 8 bases line up with TRBD2. This sequence was found in a human donor. The sample consisted of thymocytes. CDR3 residues: CASSLCPGGNSSTDTQYF. The CDR3 coding sequence is TGTGCCAGCAGTTTATGCCCGGGAGGGAATTCTAGCACAGATACGCAGTATTTT.